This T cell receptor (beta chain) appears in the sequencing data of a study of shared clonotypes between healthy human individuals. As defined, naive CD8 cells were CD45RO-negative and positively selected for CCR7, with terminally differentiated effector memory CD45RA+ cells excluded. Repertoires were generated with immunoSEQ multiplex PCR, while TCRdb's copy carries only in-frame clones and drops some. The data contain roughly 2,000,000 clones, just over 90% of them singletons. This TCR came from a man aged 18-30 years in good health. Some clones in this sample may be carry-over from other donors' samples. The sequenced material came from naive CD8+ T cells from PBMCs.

Written as DNA, the CDR3 is TGTGCCAGTAGTGACCGGGACAGGGGATACCACAATGAGCAGTTCTTC. This codes for CASSDRDRGYHNEQFF. The chain couples TRBV19 to TRBJ2-1; 10 positions match TRBD1. Germline CDR1 and CDR2: LNHDA and SQIVND (reference sequence). The CDR3 has 16 residues. V gave up 5 bases and J gave up 5 bases; unmatched junction bases: 9.